The sequence of this T cell receptor beta chain was determined in a study of blood T cell repertoires in COVID-19. Overall study: COVID-19 samples, acute and convalescent, were from the United States, Italy and Spain.

This CDR3 has 13 amino acids. The V gene's germline CDR1 is SGHNT and CDR2 YYREEE (reference sequence). V dropped 4 bases and J dropped 3 bases, with 11 bases sitting between them. Adults between roughly 18 and 100 years of age took part from 24 US areas. Clinical history reported by participants formed the basis on which cohorts were assigned. Assay used: immunoSEQ multiplex PCR; TCRdb lists only in-frame clones, some missing. The table records roughly 330,000 clones, around 87% of them present only once. The material sequenced was PBMCs or T cells enriched from blood (not recorded which). This TCR came from a woman in her twenties or thirties who had recovered from COVID-19. The V call is TRBV5-4, the J call TRBJ2-7; D might be TRBD1 (6 bases). CDR3 sequence (DNA): TGTGCCAGCAGCCCGAAGGACAGCTACGAGCAGTACTTC. Translation gives CASSPKDSYEQYF.